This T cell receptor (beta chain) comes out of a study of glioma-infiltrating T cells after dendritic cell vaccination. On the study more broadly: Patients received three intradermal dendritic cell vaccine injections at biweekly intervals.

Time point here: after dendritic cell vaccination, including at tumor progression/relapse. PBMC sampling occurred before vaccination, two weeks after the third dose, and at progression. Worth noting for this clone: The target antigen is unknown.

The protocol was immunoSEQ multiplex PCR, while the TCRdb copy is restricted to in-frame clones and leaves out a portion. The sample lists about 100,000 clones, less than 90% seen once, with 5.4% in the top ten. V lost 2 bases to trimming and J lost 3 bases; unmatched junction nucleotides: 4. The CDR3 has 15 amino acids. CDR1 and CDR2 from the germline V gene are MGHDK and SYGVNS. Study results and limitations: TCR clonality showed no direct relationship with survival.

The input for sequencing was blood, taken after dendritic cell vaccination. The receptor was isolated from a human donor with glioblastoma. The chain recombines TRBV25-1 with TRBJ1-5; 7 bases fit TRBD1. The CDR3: CASSEGGQPNQPQHF. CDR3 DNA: TGTGCCAGCAGTGAAGGGGGACAGCCCAATCAGCCCCAGCATTTT. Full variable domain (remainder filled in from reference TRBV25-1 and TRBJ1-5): EADIYQTPRYLVIGTGKKITLECSQTMGHDKMYWYQQDPGMELHLIHYSYGVNSTEKGDLSSESTVSRIRTEHFPLTLESARPSHTSQYLCASSEGGQPNQPQHFGDGTRLSIL.